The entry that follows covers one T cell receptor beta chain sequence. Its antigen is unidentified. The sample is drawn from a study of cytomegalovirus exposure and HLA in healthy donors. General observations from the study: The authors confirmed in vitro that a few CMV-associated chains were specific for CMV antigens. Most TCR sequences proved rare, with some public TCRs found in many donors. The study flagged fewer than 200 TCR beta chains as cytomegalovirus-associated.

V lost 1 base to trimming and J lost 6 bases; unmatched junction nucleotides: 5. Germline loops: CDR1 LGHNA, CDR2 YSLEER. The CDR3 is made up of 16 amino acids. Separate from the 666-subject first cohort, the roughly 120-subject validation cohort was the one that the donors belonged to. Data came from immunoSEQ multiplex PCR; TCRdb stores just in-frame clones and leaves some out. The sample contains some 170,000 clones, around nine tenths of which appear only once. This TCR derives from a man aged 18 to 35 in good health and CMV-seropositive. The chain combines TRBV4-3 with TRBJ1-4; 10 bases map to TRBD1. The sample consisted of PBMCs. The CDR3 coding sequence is TGCGCCAGCAGCCAAGCCGAGGGACAGGGGTATGAAAAACTGTTTTTT. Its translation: CASSQAEGQGYEKLFF.